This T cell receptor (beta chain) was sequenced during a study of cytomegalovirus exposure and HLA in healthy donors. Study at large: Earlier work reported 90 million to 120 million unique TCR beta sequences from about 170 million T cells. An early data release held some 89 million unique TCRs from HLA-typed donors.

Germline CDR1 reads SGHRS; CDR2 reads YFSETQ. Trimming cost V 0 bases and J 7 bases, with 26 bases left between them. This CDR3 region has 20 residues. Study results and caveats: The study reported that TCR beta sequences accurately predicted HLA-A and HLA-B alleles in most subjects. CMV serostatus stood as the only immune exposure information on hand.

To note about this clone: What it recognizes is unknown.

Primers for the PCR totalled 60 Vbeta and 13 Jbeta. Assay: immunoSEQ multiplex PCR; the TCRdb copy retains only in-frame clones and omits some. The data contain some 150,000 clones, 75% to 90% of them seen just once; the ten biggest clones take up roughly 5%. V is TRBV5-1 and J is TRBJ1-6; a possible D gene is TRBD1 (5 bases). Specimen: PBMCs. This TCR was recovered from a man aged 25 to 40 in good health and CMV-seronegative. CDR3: CASSLGLRGTGRFGNSPLHF. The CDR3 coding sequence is TGCGCCAGCAGCTTGGGCCTTCGGGGGACCGGACGCTTCGGAAATTCACCCCTCCACTTT.